These 17 T cell receptor beta chains were sequenced from one sample in a study of CD8 T cells in Susac syndrome. A quantity of roughly 0.5 to 1 ug RNA underwent reverse transcription using random hexamers. TCRdb re-called the immunoSEQ multiplex PCR reads with MiXCR, one entry per CDR3 protein. The data contain just under 95,000 distinct CDR3 sequences, just under 95% of them singletons. Sequencing was carried out using CD4+ T cells from PBMCs. The receptors here all came from a human donor with Susac syndrome.

This clonotype has only one observation. The chain recombines TRBV12-3 or TRBV12-4 with TRBJ1-1; D is unresolved. The ends were cut back, 3 bases at V and 4 bases at J, with 9 bases in the middle. The CDR3 has 13 residues. The CDR3 loop reads CASSFSGTTEAFF. The DNA of the CDR3 is TGTGCCAGCAGTTTTTCGGGTACCACTGAAGCTTTCTTT.

The chain recombines TRBV14 with TRBJ1-1; D unclear. Trimming removed 1 base at V and 5 bases at J, with 11 bases between. CDR3 size: 14 residues. CDR1 and CDR2 from the germline V gene are SGHDN and FVKESK. CDR3 DNA: TGTGCCAGCAGCCAAGCTGGGCCTCGGACTGAAGCTTTCTTT. Encoded protein: CASSQAGPRTEAFF.

The gene calls are TRBV21-1 and TRBJ1-2. TRBV21-1 is given as a pseudogene. CDR3 length equals 13 residues. The CDR3 region has the DNA TGTGCCAGCAGATCAAGCGAGGACTATGGCTACACCTTC. Its protein is CASRSSEDYGYTF.

This rearrangement joins TRBV27 to TRBJ1-6; possibly TRBD1 for D (5 bases). This CDR3 region has 15 residues. V shed 3 bases and J shed 5 bases, with 11 bases lying between them. Germline V gene sequence: CDR1 MNHEY, CDR2 SMNVEV (reference sequence). This chain's CDR3 is CASSLGPGNNSPLHF. The DNA of the CDR3 is TGTGCCAGCAGTTTGGGGCCAGGGAATAATTCACCCCTCCACTTT.

This clonotype occurred once. This chain connects TRBV15 to TRBJ2-2; D is possibly TRBD2 (6 bases). The germline V gene encodes CDR1 LNHNV and CDR2 YYDKDF (reference sequence). V was shortened by 1 base and J by 6 bases, with 15 bases between the two germline ends. This CDR3 contains 16 residues. The CDR3 DNA sequence: TGTGCCACCAGCAGAGGGTCCGGGAGCCGAGCCGGGGAGCTGTTTTTT. It is translated as CATSRGSGSRAGELFF. The variable domain in full, completed from reference TRBV15 and TRBJ2-2, reads DAMVIQNPRYQVTQFGKPVTLSCSQTLNHNVMYWYQQKSSQAPKLLFHYYDKDFNNEADTPDNFQSRRPNTSFCFLDIRSPGLGDTAMYLCATSRGSGSRAGELFFGEGSRLTVL.

V and J are TRBV11-2 and TRBJ2-5; a possible D gene is TRBD1 (5 bases). CDR3 length equals 14 residues. Trimming removed 2 bases at V and 5 bases at J, with 12 bases between. Germline values: CDR1 SGHAT, CDR2 FQNNGV. The CDR3 nucleotides read TGTGCCAGCAGCTTACTGGGAAGGGGCGAGACCCAGTACTTC. This translates into CASSLLGRGETQYF.

This clonotype was counted a single time. The chain joins TRBV14 to TRBJ2-5; 11 bases align to TRBD2. The ends lost 5 bases at V and 5 bases at J; junction bases unmatched: 10. Looked up from germline, CDR1 is SGHDN and CDR2 is FVKESK. CDR3 length: 16 amino acids. CDR3 DNA sequence: TGTGCCAGCAGCAAACGCCTAGCGGGGGGCGCTGAGACCCAGTACTTC. It specifies CASSKRLAGGAETQYF.

The DNA of the CDR3 is TGTGCCAGCAGCTTAGTGGGTAACCAGGGGCAAGAGACCCAGTACTTC. Its translation: CASSLVGNQGQETQYF. The J gene is TRBJ2-5, the V gene TRBV7-2, with D perhaps TRBD1 (6 bases). The CDR3 runs to 16 residues. Germline CDR1 reads SGHTA; CDR2 reads FQGNSA. V lost 1 base and J 2 bases, leaving 14 bases between the germline ends.

This sequence joins TRBV4-3 and TRBJ1-2, with 7 bases identical to TRBD1. This CDR3 spans 13 amino acids. Germline trimming cut 4 bases from V and 2 bases from J; bases unmatched to any gene: 1. Germline V gene sequence: CDR1 LGHNA, CDR2 YSLEER. This CDR3 is CASSRGGNYGYTF. The CDR3 DNA sequence: TGCGCCAGCAGCCGAGGGGGCAACTATGGCTACACCTTC.

This chain links TRBV5-6 with TRBJ2-5, with TRBD2 matching over 11 bases. Unmatched junction bases numbered 4, after V lost 4 bases and J lost 2 bases. The V gene's germline CDR1 is SGHDT and CDR2 YYEEEE. The CDR3 loop spans 15 amino acids. The chain's CDR3 is CASSPLAGGQETQYF. In DNA form, the CDR3 reads TGTGCCAGCAGCCCCTTAGCGGGGGGGCAAGAGACCCAGTACTTC.

This clonotype was seen a single time. The rearrangement joins TRBV29-1 to TRBJ2-3; 7 nucleotides match TRBD2. The CDR3 spans 14 residues. Germline loops: CDR1 SQVTM, CDR2 ANQGSEA. This chain's CDR3 is CTFSKAGLTDTQYF. In nucleotides, the CDR3 is TGCACCTTCTCTAAAGCGGGGTTAACAGATACGCAGTATTTT.

This clonotype has a handful of counts. The V gene is TRBV29-1, the J gene TRBJ2-7; 8 bases agree with TRBD1. Germline CDR1 and CDR2: SQVTM and ANQGSEA. The trim removed 4 bases at V and 3 bases at J, leaving 2 bases unmatched. CDR3 length equals 12 residues. The CDR3 spells CSVGTGGYEQYF. DNA of the CDR3: TGCAGCGTTGGAACAGGGGGCTACGAGCAGTACTTC.

The chain links TRBV7-9 to TRBJ2-1; 9 bases align to TRBD2. The V gene's germline CDR1 is SEHNR and CDR2 FQNEAQ (reference sequence). This CDR3 has 16 residues. Trimming removed 5 bases from V and 0 bases from J; junction bases left unmatched: 5. DNA of the CDR3: TGTGCCAGCAGCATTTATAGCGGGAGCTCCTACAATGAGCAGTTCTTC. Protein product: CASSIYSGSSYNEQFF.

CDR3 protein: CASSPGPINQPQHF. The CDR3 DNA sequence: TGTGCCAGCAGTCCGGGACCGATAAATCAGCCCCAGCATTTT. This rearrangement joins TRBV12-3 or TRBV12-4 to TRBJ1-5; perhaps TRBD1 as D (5 bases). This CDR3 has 14 residues. Trimming cost V 5 bases and J 4 bases, with 12 bases left between them.

J is TRBJ1-2 and V is TRBV30; D may be TRBD1 (6 bases). The CDR3 runs 13 residues. In germline, CDR1 is GTSNPN, CDR2 SVGIG (reference sequence). Between the trimmed V and J ends, which lost 8 bases and 0 bases, there was a span of 13 bases. The CDR3 is CAQDSKANYGYTF. The CDR3 nucleotides are TGTGCCCAGGACAGCAAAGCTAACTATGGCTACACCTTC.

The chain combines TRBV10-3 with TRBJ2-5, with D tentatively TRBD2 (6 bases). Germline values: CDR1 ENHRY, CDR2 SYGVKD. V lost 4 bases, J lost 4 bases, and 10 bases lay in between. The CDR3 sequence is 13 residues long. The chain's CDR3 is CAISAGRGETQYF. In nucleotides, the CDR3 is TGTGCCATCAGTGCCGGGCGGGGAGAGACCCAGTACTTC.

The chain couples TRBV9 to TRBJ2-5; 7 bases are a match to TRBD1. Germline V gene lookup returns CDR1 SGDLS and CDR2 YYNGEE. Unmatched junction bases numbered 4, after V lost 3 bases and J lost 2 bases. The CDR3 covers 14 residues. The CDR3 is CASSEWDRQETQYF. CDR3 sequence (DNA): TGTGCCAGCAGCGAGTGGGACAGACAAGAGACCCAGTACTTC.